These T cell receptor beta chains were read from a single sample in a study of T cells in localized non-small cell lung cancer. Repertoires were generated with immunoSEQ multiplex PCR, while TCRdb's copy carries only in-frame clones and drops some. The table records around 28,000 clones, 85% to 95% of them present only once. The sample consisted of peripheral blood, taken before any cancer treatment. The origin of the receptors is a woman aged 40-75 years with stage I lung adenocarcinoma. CDR3s include the opening cysteine and the closing phenylalanine or tryptophan. The D gene is left open where the match is weak. Part of the rows lack a size; the others show once, few, many or a class for expanded clones.

d_gene | j_gene | abundance | v_gene | CDR3nt | CDR3aa
- | TRBJ1-1 | once | TRBV19 | TGTGCCAGTAGTATAGGCGCTGTTGAAGCTTTCTTT | CASSIGAVEAFF
- | TRBJ2-1 | - | TRBV19 | TGTGCCAGTAGTATCGAAGGGTTGTCCTACAATGAGCAGTTCTTC | CASSIEGLSYNEQFF
- | TRBJ1-3 | - | TRBV4-1 | TGCGCCAGCAGCCAAGATAAGGGAGGTGGAAACACCATATATTTT | CASSQDKGGGNTIYF
- | TRBJ1-3 | - | TRBV10-1 | TGCGCCAGCAGTGGGGGCGGGCCCTCTGGAAACACCATATATTTT | CASSGGGPSGNTIYF
TRBD1 | TRBJ1-2 | - | TRBV13 | TGTGCCAGCAGCCATACTAGACAGGGAAACTATGGCTACACCTTC | CASSHTRQGNYGYTF
- | TRBJ1-2 | - | TRBV28 | TGTGCCAGCAGTTTATACCATGGCTACACCTTC | CASSLYHGYTF
- | TRBJ2-5 | - | TRBV9 | TGTGCCAGCAGCGTTCTTGGGGGGCAAGAGACCCAGTACTTC | CASSVLGGQETQYF
TRBD2 | TRBJ2-7 | - | TRBV11-2 | TGTGCCAGCAGCCTCGGAGGTCTAGCGGGAGTAATACGGGAGCAGTACTTC | CASSLGGLAGVIREQYF
TRBD1 | TRBJ1-1 | - | TRBV5-1 | TGCGCCAGCAGCTTGGGGTGGACAGGGAACACTGAAGCTTTCTTT | CASSLGWTGNTEAFF
TRBD1 | TRBJ1-1 | - | TRBV5-1 | TGCGCCAGCAGACCGAATACAGGGGCGAACACTGAAGCTTTCTTT | CASRPNTGANTEAFF
- | TRBJ1-2 | once | TRBV5-1 | TGCGCCAGCAGCCCCGTCCAGTCTAACTATGGCTACACCTTC | CASSPVQSNYGYTF
- | TRBJ2-7 | once | TRBV28 | TGTGCCACCACGGGGGATGGGATGTTTTGGGAGCAGTACTTC | CATTGDGMFWEQYF
TRBD2 | TRBJ2-2 | - | TRBV10-3 | TGTGCCATCAGTGAGCCGGGACTAGCGGGGGGGCGCACCGGGGAGCTGTTTTTT | CAISEPGLAGGRTGELFF
- | TRBJ1-1 | - | TRBV4-3 | TGCGCCAGCAGCCAAGAGTGGGGGCGGGACACTGAAGCTTTCTTT | CASSQEWGRDTEAFF
- | TRBJ1-1 | few | TRBV19 | TGTGCCAGTAGTATCTACGGGAGGATGAACACTGAAGCTTTCTTT | CASSIYGRMNTEAFF
- | TRBJ2-1 | - | TRBV7-2 | TGTGCCAGCAGCCCAGACCAAGGGCGGAGAAATGAGCAGTTCTTC | CASSPDQGRRNEQFF
- | TRBJ1-2 | - | TRBV18 | TGTGCCAGCTCGGGAAACAGGGACTCCTATGGCTACACCTTC | CASSGNRDSYGYTF
- | TRBJ1-4 | - | TRBV6-5 | TGTGCCAGCAGTTACTCGTACAGTACTAATGAAAAACTGTTTTTT | CASSYSYSTNEKLFF
TRBD1 | TRBJ2-1 | - | TRBV11-2 | TGTGCCAGCAGCGGCACCCTCGGGACAGGTAGCAATGAGCAGTTCTTC | CASSGTLGTGSNEQFF
- | TRBJ1-5 | - | TRBV7-8 | TGTGCCAGCACCCGGGACAATCAGCCCCAGCATTTT | CASTRDNQPQHF
- | TRBJ2-5 | - | TRBV11-3 | TGTGCCAGCAGCTTAAGGCGGGGAGGTCAAGAGACCCAGTACTTC | CASSLRRGGQETQYF
- | TRBJ2-7 | few | TRBV7-2 | TGTGCCAGCAGCAACTCCTACGAGCAGTACTTC | CASSNSYEQYF
- | TRBJ2-1 | - | TRBV6-4 | TGTGCCAGCAGTGATCTTAGTGGAGGGAACAATGAGCAGTTCTTC | CASSDLSGGNNEQFF
- | TRBJ1-3 | - | TRBV21-1 | TGTGCCAGCAGCAACATTTCTGGAAACACCATATATTTT | CASSNISGNTIYF
- | TRBJ1-2 | - | TRBV7-9 | TGTGCCAGCAGCTTAGAGTTATGGGAGACTAACTATGGCTACACCTTC | CASSLELWETNYGYTF
- | TRBJ1-6 | - | TRBV6-1 | TGTGCCAGCAGTGAAGCCAAGGGGGAGCGGTCACCCCTCCACTTT | CASSEAKGERSPLHF
- | TRBJ1-1 | - | TRBV29-1 | TGCAGCGTTGATTTGGGATTAAACACTGAAGCTTTCTTT | CSVDLGLNTEAFF
TRBD2 | TRBJ2-7 | - | TRBV11-3 | TGTGCCAGCAGCTCGTGGGGGGGGATCTACGAGCAGTACTTC | CASSSWGGIYEQYF
- | TRBJ2-3 | - | TRBV7-2 | TGTGCCAGCAGGTCTGGAGCGGGCGCAGATACGCAGTATTTT | CASRSGAGADTQYF
- | TRBJ2-5 | - | TRBV4-2 | TGTGCCAGCAGCCAAGATCGCACAGACGAAGAGACCCAGTACTTC | CASSQDRTDEETQYF
TRBD2 | TRBJ2-7 | - | TRBV27 | TGTGCCAGCAGTTTGGTGGGAGGGAACCCAAACTCCTACGAGCAGTACTTC | CASSLVGGNPNSYEQYF
TRBD1 | TRBJ1-5 | - | TRBV27 | TGTGCCAGCTCGCGACAGGGCGGCAATCAGCCCCAGCATTTT | CASSRQGGNQPQHF
- | TRBJ1-2 | - | TRBV29-1 | TGCAGCGTTGGTCAGGAGTTCTATGGCTACACCTTC | CSVGQEFYGYTF
TRBD2 | TRBJ2-1 | - | TRBV19 | TGTGCCAGTAGACTTACTAGCGGGGCCTACAATGAGCAGTTCTTC | CASRLTSGAYNEQFF
- | TRBJ2-5 | - | TRBV6-6 | TGTGCCAGCAGGGGAACAGGTCAAGAGACCCAGTACTTC | CASRGTGQETQYF
TRBD1 | TRBJ2-5 | once | TRBV5-1 | TGCGCCAGCAGCTGGGGAACGACAGGGGGCGAAGAGACCCAGTACTTC | CASSWGTTGGEETQYF
- | TRBJ2-2 | - | TRBV9 | TGTGCCAGCAGCCCCCGAGGCTCTAGTACCGGGGAGCTGTTTTTT | CASSPRGSSTGELFF
- | TRBJ2-1 | - | TRBV11-3 | TGTGCCAGCAGCTTAGTTACGTCGCATGAGCAGTTCTTC | CASSLVTSHEQFF
- | TRBJ1-1 | - | TRBV11-3 | TGTGCCAGCAGCTTAGATCTGGGGGGGAGCCTGAACACTGAAGCTTTCTTT | CASSLDLGGSLNTEAFF
- | TRBJ1-1 | - | TRBV9 | TGTGCCAGCAGCGCCCGACAGTTAATGAACACTGAAGCTTTCTTT | CASSARQLMNTEAFF
TRBD1 | TRBJ2-7 | - | TRBV7-8 | TGTGCCAGCAGCCCTAGACAGGGGGCTCACGAGCAGTACTTC | CASSPRQGAHEQYF
- | TRBJ2-7 | - | TRBV23-1 | TGCGCCAGCCCCTTTGTAAGACCTATAAAGTACGAGCAGTACTTC | CASPFVRPIKYEQYF
- | TRBJ1-5 | - | TRBV5-8 | TGTGCCAGCAGCTTGGGTGTAGGATGGAGAAATCAGCCCCAGCATTTT | CASSLGVGWRNQPQHF
TRBD2 | TRBJ2-3 | - | TRBV5-4 | TGTGCCAGCAGCCCGGGACTAAGCACAGATACGCAGTATTTT | CASSPGLSTDTQYF